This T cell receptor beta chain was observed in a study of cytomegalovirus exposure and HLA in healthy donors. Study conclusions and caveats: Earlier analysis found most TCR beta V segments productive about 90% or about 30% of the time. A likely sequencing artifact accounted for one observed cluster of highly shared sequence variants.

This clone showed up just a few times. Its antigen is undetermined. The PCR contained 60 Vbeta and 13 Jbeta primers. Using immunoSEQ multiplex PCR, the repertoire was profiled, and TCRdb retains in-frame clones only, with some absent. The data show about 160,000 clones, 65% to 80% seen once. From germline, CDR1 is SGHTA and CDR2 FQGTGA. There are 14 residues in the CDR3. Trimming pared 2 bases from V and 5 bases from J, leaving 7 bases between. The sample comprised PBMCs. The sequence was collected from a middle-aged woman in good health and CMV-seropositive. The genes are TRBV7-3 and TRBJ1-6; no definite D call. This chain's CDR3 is CASSLGHNNSPLHF. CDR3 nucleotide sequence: TGTGCCAGCAGCTTAGGGCATAATAATTCACCCCTCCACTTT. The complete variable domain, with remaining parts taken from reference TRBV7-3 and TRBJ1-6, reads GAGVSQTPSNKVTEKGKYVELRCDPISGHTALYWYRQSLGQGPEFLIYFQGTGAADDSGLPNDRFFAVRPEGSVSTLKIQRTERGDSAVYLCASSLGHNNSPLHFGNGTRLTVT.